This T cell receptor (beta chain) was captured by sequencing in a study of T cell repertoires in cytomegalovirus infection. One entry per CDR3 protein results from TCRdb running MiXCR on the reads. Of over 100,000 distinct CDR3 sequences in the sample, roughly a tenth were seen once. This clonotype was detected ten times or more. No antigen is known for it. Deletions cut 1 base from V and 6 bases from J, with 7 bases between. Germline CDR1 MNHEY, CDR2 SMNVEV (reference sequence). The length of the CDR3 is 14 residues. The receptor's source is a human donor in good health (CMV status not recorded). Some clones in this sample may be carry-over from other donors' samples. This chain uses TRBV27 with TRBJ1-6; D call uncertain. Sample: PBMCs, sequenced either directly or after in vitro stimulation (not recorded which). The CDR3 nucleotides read TGTGCCAGCAGTTTATGGAGGGCTAATTCACCCCTCCACTTT. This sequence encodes CASSLWRANSPLHF.